This TCR beta chain was retrieved from a study of neurological immune-mediated disorders. Turning to the study itself: Relapsing-remitting disease was seen in 31 of the 34 multiple sclerosis patients, and secondary progressive disease was seen in 3.

The method for making cDNA was 5'RACE, and it used 10-nucleotide random UMIs. Over 160 million TCR-beta sequences, together covering 15-18 subjects, were produced by every individual sequencing run that was carried out. A single record per CDR3 protein comes from TCRdb applying MiXCR to the 5' RACE reads. The sample yields 55,000 to 70,000 distinct CDR3 sequences, over 5% seen once. CDR1 and CDR2 (germline): SGHRS, YFSETQ. V dropped 2 bases and J dropped 13 bases, with 16 bases sitting between them. This CDR3 is 13 amino acids long. J is TRBJ2-1 and V is TRBV5-1; tentatively, D is TRBD1 (5 bases). Sequenced material: PBMCs. The TCR comes from a human donor with multiple sclerosis. The donor label of this sample is uncertain. In DNA, the CDR3 is TGCGCCAGCAGCTTCTATCCGGACATGCTCCAGTTCTTC. It specifies CASSFYPDMLQFF.